This T cell receptor beta chain is drawn from a study of blood T cell repertoires in COVID-19. Whole-study context: From the United States, Italy and Spain came samples of acute and convalescent COVID-19.

Across 24 US areas, participants ranged in age from about 18 to 90 years. Participants had their cohort set by participant-reported clinical history. This CDR3 has 17 amino acids. The germline V gene encodes CDR1 MNHEY and CDR2 SMNVEV (reference sequence). After removal of 2 bases from V and 1 base from J, the junction contained 8 bases not matched to a gene. This clone was recorded a few times. The table came from immunoSEQ multiplex PCR; TCRdb's copy has only in-frame clones and leaves some out. Among approximately 360,000 clones listed, approximately 89% were seen once. The source is a man aged 40-55 years in a cohort exposed to, infected with or recovered from COVID-19 (not recorded which). The V gene is TRBV27, the J gene TRBJ2-7; 10 bases are shared with TRBD2. The sequenced sample consisted of PBMCs or T cells enriched from blood (not recorded which). CDR3 bases: TGTGCCAGCAGTTTAGGGCAACTAGCGGGAAAATCCTACGAGCAGTACTTC. Translation: CASSLGQLAGKSYEQYF.